A single sample is the source of the 30 T cell receptor beta chains below, sequenced in a study of blood T cells in healthy people across ages. PCR was performed a second time for about 7 to 12 cycles using a sample-barcoded 5' primer and a J-beta primer mix. MiXCR was run by TCRdb on the 5' RACE reads, yielding one entry per CDR3 protein. The sample shows approximately 810,000 distinct CDR3 sequences, more than 25% of them seen only once. Sequences were obtained from blood. These receptors came from a woman of 80 years or more in good health.

This clonotype has a single count. A read error may be the cause here, since a much bigger clone is one base away. The CDR3 does not end in the conserved phenylalanine or tryptophan, so this is likely a read error. The chain links TRBV27 to TRBJ2-5; weak D call: TRBD2 (6 bases). V lost 2 bases, J lost 2 bases, and 9 bases lay in between. Germline V CDR1 and CDR2: MNHEY, SMNVEV (reference sequence). There are 14 residues in the CDR3. The CDR3 nucleotides read TGTGCCAGCAGTTTACGGGAGAGACAAGAGACCCAGTACTGC. Translating it yields CASSLRERQETQYC.

Note on this clonotype: A much larger clone differs by one base, so this may be a read error. The rearrangement uses TRBV7-2 and TRBJ2-1; 12 nucleotides match TRBD2. CDR1 and CDR2 (germline): SGHTA, FQGNSA. J gave up 6 bases and V 5 bases, and 8 bases lay outside the gene matches. The CDR3 totals 16 residues. The CDR3 DNA reads TGTGCCAGCAGCCCCAATCTAGCGGGGGGGTGCAATGAGCAGTTCTTC. Protein: CASSPNLAGGCNEQFF.

In its sample, this clonotype was seen a few times. The chain recombines TRBV30 with TRBJ1-4; D may be TRBD1 (6 bases). There are 14 residues in the CDR3. Trimming left V 1 base short and J 2 bases short, with 8 bases between. CDR1 is GTSNPN, CDR2 SVGIG, per germline (reference sequence). This CDR3 reads CAWSAQGTNEKLFF. The CDR3 DNA follows: TGTGCCTGGAGTGCGCAGGGGACTAATGAAAAACTGTTTTTT.

The chain combines TRBV28 with TRBJ1-2, with D tentatively TRBD1 (6 bases). The length of the CDR3 is 11 residues. V dropped 6 bases and J dropped 6 bases, with 8 bases sitting between them. CDR1 is MDHEN and CDR2 is SYDVKM in the germline V gene. The CDR3 loop is CASRYRDGYTF. The CDR3 DNA follows: TGTGCCAGCAGGTACAGGGATGGCTACACCTTC.

This clonotype occurred many times. V and J are TRBV20-1 and TRBJ2-3; tentative D call: TRBD2 (6 bases). Trimming took 6 bases from V and 1 from J, leaving 11 bases between them. This CDR3 spans 13 amino acids. The germline V gene encodes CDR1 DFQATT and CDR2 SNEGSKA (reference sequence). The CDR3 spells CSAPLAGTDTQYF. CDR3 DNA: TGCAGTGCCCCTTTAGCGGGCACAGATACGCAGTATTTT.

The rearrangement joins TRBV7-2 to TRBJ2-7; D is undetermined. The germline V and J ends were trimmed by 3 bases and 5 bases, with 8 bases remaining between them. CDR3 size: 12 residues. Looked up from germline, CDR1 is SGHTA and CDR2 is FQGNSA. In DNA, the CDR3 is TGTGCCAGCAGCTTCGACTTAAACGAGCAGTACTTC. It translates to CASSFDLNEQYF.

V and J are TRBV5-1 and TRBJ1-1, with unresolved D. V lost 4 bases to trimming and J lost 5 bases, with 18 bases between them. The length of the CDR3 is 15 residues. Germline CDR1 and CDR2: SGHRS and YFSETQ. CDR3 sequence reads: CASSPQESRGTEAFF. CDR3 DNA sequence: TGCGCCAGCAGCCCCCAGGAATCCCGTGGGACTGAAGCTTTCTTT.

This clonotype showed up many times. The chain joins TRBV7-2 to TRBJ2-7, with D unresolved. Per germline, CDR1 SGHTA and CDR2 FQGNSA. V was clipped by 5 bases and J by 7 bases, with 15 bases between them. This CDR3 region has 13 residues. This CDR3 reads CASSLPRQREQYF. The CDR3 coding sequence is TGTGCCAGCAGCCTACCCCGACAACGGGAGCAGTACTTC.

Turning to this clonotype: Relative to the germline gene, one junction end is altered; a read error may explain this. The genes are TRBV7-9 and TRBJ1-3; TRBD1 is a possible D gene (5 bases). The germline gives CDR1 SEHNR, CDR2 FQNEAQ (reference sequence). CDR3 length: 16 amino acids. CDR3 loop: CASSPRGVPAGNTTYF. CDR3 bases: TGTGCCAGCAGCCCCCGGGGGGTCCCCGCAGGAAACACCACATATTTT.

This clonotype has just a few counts. An end of the junction differs from the germline gene, which may be a read error. V usage is TRBV5-1 and J usage is TRBJ1-5, with no clear D. CDR3 length equals 14 residues. CDR1 and CDR2 from the germline V gene are SGHRS and YFSETQ. The DNA for the CDR3 is TGCGCCGGCAGCTTGACGGGCGGGAATCAGCCCCAGCATTTT. This gives the protein CAGSLTGGNQPQHF. The full variable domain, with the rest looked up from reference TRBV5-1 and TRBJ1-5, is KAGVTQTPRYLIKTRGQQVTLSCSPISGHRSVSWYQQTPGQGLQFLFEYFSETQRNKGNFPGRFSGRQFSNSRSEMNVSTLELGDSALYLCAGSLTGGNQPQHFGDGTRLSIL.

This rearrangement joins TRBV5-1 to TRBJ1-1; D not resolved. CDR3 size: 15 residues. From germline, CDR1 is SGHRS and CDR2 YFSETQ. V lost 0 bases and J lost 1, with 10 bases in between. The CDR3 is CASSLVGSQNTEAFF. DNA of the CDR3: TGCGCCAGCAGCTTGGTAGGAAGTCAGAACACTGAAGCTTTCTTT. The whole variable domain, filled in from reference TRBV5-1 and TRBJ1-1, reads KAGVTQTPRYLIKTRGQQVTLSCSPISGHRSVSWYQQTPGQGLQFLFEYFSETQRNKGNFPGRFSGRQFSNSRSEMNVSTLELGDSALYLCASSLVGSQNTEAFFGQGTRLTVV.

This clonotype occurred many times. J is TRBJ1-6 and V is TRBV7-2; D gene ambiguous. Per germline, CDR1 SGHTA and CDR2 FQGNSA. The CDR3 runs 15 residues. V lost 5 bases and J lost 2, with 10 bases in between. As DNA, the CDR3 is TGTGCCAGCAGCCCCGGCCCGGCCTATAATTCACCCCTCCACTTT. Translated: CASSPGPAYNSPLHF. Full variable domain (missing parts from reference TRBV7-2 and TRBJ1-6): GAGVSQSPSNKVTEKGKDVELRCDPISGHTALYWYRQSLGQGLEFLIYFQGNSAPDKSGLPSDRFSAERTGGSVSTLTIQRTQQEDSAVYLCASSPGPAYNSPLHFGNGTRLTVT.

A note on this clonotype: An end of the junction differs from the germline gene, which may be a read error. The chain links TRBV30 to TRBJ2-6; D might be TRBD1 (5 bases). The CDR3 runs to 15 residues. The germline V gene has CDR1 GTSNPN and CDR2 SVGIG (reference sequence). This CDR3 is CAWSLTSSGANVRTF. The CDR3 DNA reads TGTGCCTGGAGTCTCACAAGTTCTGGGGCCAACGTCCGGACTTTC.

This clonotype was observed a few times. A clone one base away is much larger, so this may be a read error. The chain joins TRBV3-1 to TRBJ1-2; D is ambiguous. Looked up from germline, CDR1 is LGHDT and CDR2 is YNNKEL (reference sequence). The ends were cut back, 2 bases at V and 5 bases at J, with 15 bases in the middle. The CDR3 has 15 residues. Here the CDR3 reads CASSQLDAPRYGYTF. The CDR3 bases are TGTGCCAGCAGCCAATTAGACGCCCCCCGATATGGCTACACCTTC.

The chain recombines TRBV4-3 with TRBJ1-2; 8 bases are a match to TRBD1. Looked up from germline, CDR1 is LGHNA and CDR2 is YSLEER. V shed 3 bases, J shed 6 bases, and the junction held 6 bases outside the gene matches. The CDR3 contains 14 residues. The CDR3, as DNA: TGCGCCAGCAGCCAGTGGACAGGGTGGAATGGCTACACCTTC. Residues: CASSQWTGWNGYTF.

The rearrangement links TRBV15 to TRBJ1-6; 8 bases are a match to TRBD1. V shed 5 bases and J 7 bases; nucleotides not matched to a gene: 4. The CDR3 contains 14 residues. Germline loops: CDR1 LNHNV, CDR2 YYDKDF (reference sequence). CDR3 amino acids: CATSGGQVNSPLHF. In DNA, the CDR3 is TGTGCCACCAGCGGGGGACAGGTGAATTCACCCCTCCACTTT.

At least ten counts were recorded for this clonotype. V usage is TRBV7-9 and J usage is TRBJ2-6; 7 positions match TRBD1. Looked up from germline, CDR1 is SEHNR and CDR2 is FQNEAQ (reference sequence). There are 18 residues in the CDR3. J gave up 0 bases and V 2 bases, and 7 bases lay outside the gene matches. The CDR3 loop reads CASSLTGVTFSGANVLTF. The DNA for the CDR3 is TGTGCCAGCAGCTTAACAGGGGTGACCTTCTCTGGGGCCAACGTCCTGACTTTC.

This clonotype was counted many times. The V and J genes are TRBV6-6 and TRBJ1-2, with D perhaps matching TRBD1 (5 bases). This CDR3 comprises 14 residues. V was trimmed by 0 bases and J by 2 bases, leaving 7 bases between them. CDR1 and CDR2 from the germline V gene are MNHNY and SVGAGI (reference sequence). CDR3 bases: TGTGCCAGCAGTTACTCCGGGACCAACTATGGCTACACCTTC. As protein: CASSYSGTNYGYTF.

This clonotype was counted at least ten times. V usage is TRBV29-1 and J usage is TRBJ2-1, with D possibly being TRBD1 (7 bases). The CDR3 has 14 amino acids. Germline V gives CDR1 SQVTM, CDR2 ANQGSEA. V shed 7 bases and J shed 3 bases, with 16 bases lying between them. CDR3 residues: CSARTGLSYNEQFF. The DNA of the CDR3 is TGCAGCGCTCGGACAGGACTAAGCTACAATGAGCAGTTCTTC.

This rearrangement joins TRBV18 to TRBJ1-1, with TRBD1 matching 7 bases. In germline, CDR1 is KGHSH, CDR2 LQKENI. This CDR3 contains 13 residues. Trimming took 5 bases from V and 7 from J; bases not matched to a gene: 7. The CDR3 nucleotides are TGTGCCAGCTCAAAGTCCTGGGACAGTGAAGCTTTCTTT. Translation gives CASSKSWDSEAFF.

CDR3 sequence: CAWSVDRRTRGYTF. In DNA form, the CDR3 reads TGTGCCTGGAGTGTTGACAGGAGAACTCGTGGCTACACCTTC. The chain couples TRBV30 to TRBJ1-2, with a possible D match to TRBD1 (6 bases). V lost 0 bases to trimming and J lost 7 bases, with 15 bases between them. Germline assignment: CDR1 GTSNPN and CDR2 SVGIG (reference sequence). The CDR3 sequence is 14 residues long.

This clonotype was recorded a few times. This sequence may be a read error, since a much larger clone differs from it by one base. The V call is TRBV6-5, the J call TRBJ2-1; a possible D gene is TRBD1 (6 bases). The ends were cut back, 7 bases at V and 4 bases at J, with 14 bases in the middle. From germline, CDR1 is MNHEY and CDR2 SVGAGI. The CDR3 is made up of 14 amino acids. Here the CDR3 reads CASKWGPRYNEQFF. CDR3 DNA sequence: TGTGCCAGCAAATGGGGGCCTCGGTACAATGAGCAGTTCTTC.

This clonotype was observed at least ten times. This chain joins TRBV6-6 and TRBJ2-3; no firm D call. Trimming removed 2 bases at V and 0 bases at J, with 6 bases between. There are 14 residues in the CDR3. Germline CDR1 reads MNHNY; CDR2 reads SVGAGI (reference sequence). CDR3 nucleotide sequence: TGTGCCAGCAGTTACGGATCTAGCACAGATACGCAGTATTTT. It encodes CASSYGSSTDTQYF.

This clonotype was recorded at least ten times. V gene TRBV7-8 combines with J gene TRBJ1-2; D remains unclear. The length of the CDR3 is 12 residues. CDR1 is SGHVS and CDR2 is FQNEAQ in the germline V gene. The ends were cut back, 3 bases at V and 8 bases at J, with 10 bases in the middle. The CDR3 sequence is CASSLSPGGYTF. The DNA of the CDR3 is TGTGCCAGCAGCTTGAGTCCGGGGGGCTACACCTTC. Together with reference TRBV7-8 and TRBJ1-2, the CDR3 gives the full variable domain: GAGVSQSPRYKVAKRGQDVALRCDPISGHVSLFWYQQALGQGPEFLTYFQNEAQLDKSGLPSDRFFAERPEGSVSTLKIQRTQQEDSAVYLCASSLSPGGYTFGSGTRLTVV.

This chain connects TRBV10-3 to TRBJ2-5, with 8 bases fitting TRBD1. CDR3 length: 15 amino acids. After removal of 3 bases from V and 1 base from J, the junction contained 4 bases not matched to a gene. Germline CDR1 is ENHRY and CDR2 is SYGVKD. CDR3 DNA: TGTGCCATCAGTGACAGGGGGCGCATCCAAGAGACCCAGTACTTC. Protein product: CAISDRGRIQETQYF.

In regard to this clonotype: A much bigger clone sits one base away, suggesting this may be a read error. The CDR3 loop is CSARRRTLNYGYTF. In DNA form, the CDR3 reads TGCAGTGCTAGGCGCAGGACCCTTAACTATGGCTACACCTTC. The chain links TRBV20-1 to TRBJ1-2; D is ambiguous. The ends were cut back, 3 bases at V and 1 base at J, with 12 bases in the middle. There are 14 residues in the CDR3. Germline V CDR1 and CDR2: DFQATT, SNEGSKA (reference sequence).

This clonotype appeared many times. The rearrangement links TRBV3-1 to TRBJ2-1; 9 positions match TRBD1. From germline, CDR1 is LGHDT and CDR2 YNNKEL (reference sequence). CDR3 length: 16 residues. The V and J ends lost 4 bases and 7 bases, in that order; junction bases with no gene match: 11. DNA for the CDR3: TGTGCCAGCAGCCGAAGATTGACACAGGGGGCGAATGAGCAGTTCTTC. Its protein product is CASSRRLTQGANEQFF.

This clonotype was counted only a few times. The gene calls are TRBV20-1 and TRBJ1-6; 12 positions agree with TRBD1. This CDR3 region has 16 residues. Trimming removed 2 bases from V and 8 bases from J; junction bases left unmatched: 7. Germline V CDR1 and CDR2: DFQATT, SNEGSKA (reference sequence). The CDR3 bases are TGCAGTGCTAGAACCGGGACAGGGGGCAAAGATTCACCCCTCCACTTT. Encoded protein: CSARTGTGGKDSPLHF.

This chain joins TRBV3-1 and TRBJ1-1; D not certain. The V gene lost 2 bases and the J gene lost 1 base, with 5 bases spanning the gap. In germline, CDR1 is LGHDT, CDR2 YNNKEL (reference sequence). This CDR3 contains 13 residues. CDR3 amino acids: CASSQIQNTEAFF. CDR3 DNA sequence: TGTGCCAGCAGCCAAATCCAGAACACTGAAGCTTTCTTT.

There are a few counts of this clonotype. This may come from a read error, since a much larger clone is one base off. The chain couples TRBV12-3 or TRBV12-4 to TRBJ2-5, with D tentatively TRBD1 or TRBD2 (5 bases each). V shed 5 bases and J shed 11 bases, with 18 bases lying between them. The CDR3 totals 13 residues. CDR3 nucleotides: TGTGCCAGCAGTCCCGGGGCGGGCAATGAGCAGTACTTC. Its protein product is CASSPGAGNEQYF.